What follows are 32 T cell receptor beta chains derived from one specimen sequenced in a study of T cell changes during pregnancy in multiple sclerosis. Sequencing was performed with immunoSEQ multiplex PCR; in TCRdb, only in-frame clones are kept and a portion is missing. The sample has around 100,000 clones; approximately 92% are singletons. The sample was peripheral blood, taken after pregnancy. The receptors originated from a female donor with multiple sclerosis, enrolled in a pregnancy study.

The V gene is TRBV5-1, the J gene TRBJ2-1; 7 bases map to TRBD1. The length of the CDR3 is 14 residues. Germline-derived CDR1 and CDR2 are SGHRS and YFSETQ. The junction had 7 bases not matched to a gene; V was cut back by 4 bases and J by 6 bases. CDR3 bases: TGCGCCAGCAGCACACAGGACAGGCGCAATGAGCAGTTCTTC. The encoded protein is CASSTQDRRNEQFF.

This clone was counted once. This rearrangement joins TRBV6-5 to TRBJ1-5; D is ambiguous. The V and J ends lost 2 bases and 1 base respectively, with 9 bases between them. Germline V gives CDR1 MNHEY, CDR2 SVGAGI. CDR3 length: 15 amino acids. The CDR3 DNA sequence: TGTGCCAGCAGTTACCTTGCAGTAAGCAATCAGCCCCAGCATTTT. It translates to CASSYLAVSNQPQHF.

This rearrangement joins TRBV5-1 to TRBJ2-1; 9 nucleotides align to TRBD2. The CDR3 spans 13 residues. The V gene's germline CDR1 is SGHRS and CDR2 YFSETQ. V dropped 5 bases and J dropped 12; count of bases not matched to a gene: 9. CDR3 loop: CASRPGLAVWQFF. As DNA, the CDR3 is TGCGCCAGCAGGCCGGGACTAGCTGTTTGGCAGTTCTTC.

The CDR3 DNA sequence: TGTGCCAGCAGCTTGGATTTATCGCGGGGGAGCTACACCTTC. This codes for CASSLDLSRGSYTF. The chain combines TRBV5-5 with TRBJ1-2, with D possibly TRBD1 on 5 matching bases. Trimming left V 0 bases short and J 9 bases short, with 15 bases between. CDR1 and CDR2 from the germline V gene are SGHKS and YYEKEE (reference sequence). The CDR3 is made up of 14 amino acids. Combining the CDR3 with reference TRBV5-5 and TRBJ1-2 gives the whole variable domain DAGVTQSPTHLIKTRGQQVTLRCSPISGHKSVSWYQQVLGQGPQFIFQYYEKEERGRGNFPDRFSARQFPNYSSELNVNALLLGDSALYLCASSLDLSRGSYTFGSGTRLTVV.

This clone was seen a single time. The rearrangement joins TRBV5-1 to TRBJ2-2; 14 positions match TRBD2. V shed 4 bases, J shed 7 bases, and the junction held 6 bases outside the gene matches. The CDR3 is made up of 16 amino acids. Germline V gene lookup returns CDR1 SGHRS and CDR2 YFSETQ. This chain's CDR3 is CASSETSGRAGGELFF. For the CDR3, the DNA is TGCGCCAGCAGCGAGACTAGCGGGAGGGCCGGCGGGGAGCTGTTTTTT.

J is TRBJ2-1 and V is TRBV28; 14 nucleotides line up with TRBD2. CDR1 is MDHEN, CDR2 SYDVKM, per germline. V was clipped by 4 bases and J by 8 bases; unmatched bases: 7. The CDR3 is 16 amino acids. DNA for the CDR3: TGTGCCAGCAGTTCCCTCCCGGGACTAGCGGGAGATGAGCAGTTCTTC. It translates to CASSSLPGLAGDEQFF. Using reference TRBV28 and TRBJ2-1 for the parts outside the CDR3, the full variable domain is DVKVTQSSRYLVKRTGEKVFLECVQDMDHENMFWYRQDPGLGLRLIYFSYDVKMKEKGDIPEGYSVSREKKERFSLILESASTNQTSMYLCASSSLPGLAGDEQFFGPGTRLTVL.

The chain combines TRBV10-3 with TRBJ2-2; 8 bases fit TRBD2. The CDR3 is made up of 14 amino acids. V lost 6 bases and J lost 3; bases outside the gene matches: 3. The germline CDR1 and CDR2 sequences are ENHRY and SYGVKD. The chain's CDR3 is CAIRGGLDTGELFF. For the CDR3, the DNA is TGTGCCATCAGGGGGGGACTAGACACCGGGGAGCTGTTTTTT.

V usage is TRBV5-6 and J usage is TRBJ2-7, with D unresolved. The germline gives CDR1 SGHDT, CDR2 YYEEEE. The CDR3 is made up of 13 amino acids. Trimming shortened V by 0 bases and J by 6 bases, and 10 bases separated the two germline ends. The CDR3 coding sequence is TGTGCCAGCAGCTTGGGGCCAACCTCCGAGCAGTACTTC. Translation gives CASSLGPTSEQYF.

This clone showed up just once. This sequence joins TRBV4-1 and TRBJ2-4; 13 bases align to TRBD2. V was clipped by 3 bases and J by 0 bases; unmatched bases: 8. There are 19 residues in the CDR3. CDR1 is MGHRA, CDR2 YSYEKL, per germline. The CDR3 protein is CASSQAGLAGAPAKNIQYF. Written as DNA, the CDR3 is TGCGCCAGCAGCCAGGCCGGACTAGCGGGGGCCCCAGCCAAAAACATTCAGTACTTC.

This chain uses TRBV18 with TRBJ2-5, with D possibly being TRBD2 (6 bases). The CDR3 is 13 amino acids. The V gene lost 4 bases and the J gene lost 5 bases, with 11 bases spanning the gap. Germline V gene sequence: CDR1 KGHSH, CDR2 LQKENI. CDR3 residues: CASSQGGGETQYF. The CDR3 DNA reads as TGTGCCAGCTCACAGGGAGGAGGCGAGACCCAGTACTTC. Drawing the rest from reference TRBV18 and TRBJ2-5, the complete variable domain is NAGVMQNPRHLVRRRGQEARLRCSPMKGHSHVYWYRQLPEEGLKFMVYLQKENIIDESGMPKERFSAEFPKEGPSILRIQQVVRGDSAAYFCASSQGGGETQYFGPGTRLLVL.

The genes are TRBV27 and TRBJ2-7; TRBD2 matches 12 bases. The V gene end was trimmed by 8 bases and the J gene end by 3 bases; junction bases not matched to a gene: 14. The CDR3 length is 17 residues. Germline loops: CDR1 MNHEY, CDR2 SMNVEV (reference sequence). The chain's CDR3 is CASATEGLAGLGYEQYF. The CDR3 nucleotides read TGTGCCAGCGCAACCGAGGGACTAGCGGGTCTCGGCTACGAGCAGTACTTC.

V usage is TRBV7-9 and J usage is TRBJ2-3; no firm D call. Germline V gene sequence: CDR1 SEHNR, CDR2 FQNEAQ (reference sequence). This CDR3 has 17 amino acids. Trimming cost V 1 base and J 2 bases, with 16 bases left between them. CDR3 in amino acids: CASSLVEVRPTTDTQYF. CDR3 DNA: TGTGCCAGCAGCTTAGTCGAGGTCCGGCCCACCACAGATACGCAGTATTTT.

The J gene is TRBJ1-5, the V gene TRBV28, with D perhaps matching TRBD1 (6 bases). From germline, CDR1 is MDHEN and CDR2 SYDVKM. This CDR3 has 14 residues. The ends were cut back, 5 bases at V and 2 bases at J, with 10 bases in the middle. CDR3 DNA sequence: TGTGCCAGCAGTACAGGGCTGGGCAATCAGCCCCAGCATTTT. Protein product: CASSTGLGNQPQHF.

V is TRBV6-1 and J is TRBJ2-1; TRBD2 agrees at 7 bases. The CDR3 spans 14 residues. Germline CDR1 MNHNS, CDR2 SASEGT. After removal of 4 bases from V and 12 bases from J, the junction contained 12 bases not matched to a gene. CDR3 DNA sequence: TGTGCCAGCAGTGGTGGGGGGGGACGAGTTGGGCAGTTCTTC. This sequence encodes CASSGGGGRVGQFF.

This chain connects TRBV6-1 to TRBJ1-5; D remains unclear. Germline assignment: CDR1 MNHNS and CDR2 SASEGT. This CDR3 region has 15 residues. V was pared by 7 bases and J by 2 bases, with 15 bases between. CDR3 loop: CASIGLDTRNQPQHF. The CDR3 DNA is TGTGCCAGCATTGGACTAGACACACGCAATCAGCCCCAGCATTTT.

This clone was seen a few times. The chain uses TRBV5-6 and TRBJ1-2; 9 bases are a match to TRBD1. Germline V gives CDR1 SGHDT, CDR2 YYEEEE. The CDR3 sequence is 13 residues long. The V gene end was trimmed by 2 bases and the J gene end by 6 bases; junction bases not matched to a gene: 2. This CDR3 reads CASSFGTGNGYTF. The CDR3 DNA sequence: TGTGCCAGCAGCTTCGGGACAGGGAATGGCTACACCTTC.

The J gene is TRBJ2-5, the V gene TRBV25-1; no reliable D call. In germline, CDR1 is MGHDK, CDR2 SYGVNS. V was clipped by 3 bases and J by 2 bases, with 13 bases between them. The CDR3 has 15 residues. CDR3 residues: CASSEAAAAQETQYF. In nucleotides, the CDR3 is TGTGCCAGCAGTGAGGCGGCCGCAGCACAAGAGACCCAGTACTTC.

This chain connects TRBV4-2 to TRBJ2-3; 9 bases match TRBD2. CDR1 is LGHNA and CDR2 is YNFKEQ in the germline V gene. This CDR3 comprises 15 residues. Trimming cost V 4 bases and J 4 bases; bases outside gene matches: 6. The CDR3 here is CASSPGEREADTQYF. The DNA for the CDR3 is TGTGCCAGCAGCCCCGGCGAGCGGGAGGCAGATACGCAGTATTTT.

The V and J genes are TRBV6-5 and TRBJ1-6; 7 bases map to TRBD1. This CDR3 is 13 amino acids long. The V segment lost 9 bases and the J segment 6 bases; nucleotides outside the gene matches: 5. CDR1 is MNHEY and CDR2 is SVGAGI in the germline V gene. The CDR3 region is CASRGQTNSPLHF. The DNA of the CDR3 is TGTGCCAGTCGGGGACAGACTAATTCACCCCTCCACTTT.

J is TRBJ1-1 and V is TRBV7-9; D may be TRBD1 (6 bases). The V gene lost 4 bases and the J gene lost 3 bases, with 18 bases spanning the gap. From germline, CDR1 is SEHNR and CDR2 FQNEAQ (reference sequence). The CDR3 contains 16 residues. CDR3 nucleotides: TGTGCCAGCAGCTCCTGGGGGGGCAGGGGATACACTGAAGCTTTCTTT. Protein sequence: CASSSWGGRGYTEAFF. Filled out from reference TRBV7-9 and TRBJ1-1, the complete variable domain reads DTGVSQNPRHKITKRGQNVTFRCDPISEHNRLYWYRQTLGQGPEFLTYFQNEAQLEKSRLLSDRFSAERPKGSFSTLEIQRTEQGDSAMYLCASSSWGGRGYTEAFFGQGTRLTVV.

V is TRBV7-9 and J is TRBJ1-6; 7 positions agree with TRBD1. CDR1 SEHNR and CDR2 FQNEAQ come from the germline V gene (reference sequence). Trimming removed 5 bases from V and 7 bases from J; junction bases left unmatched: 8. CDR3 length: 15 residues. The CDR3 protein is CASSRQGQTNSPLHF. CDR3 nucleotides: TGTGCCAGCAGCCGACAGGGACAGACAAATTCACCCCTCCACTTT.

This chain uses TRBV30 with TRBJ1-6, with a weak D call TRBD1 (6 bases). CDR1 GTSNPN and CDR2 SVGIG come from the germline V gene (reference sequence). The CDR3 consists of 17 residues. V lost 2 bases, J lost 6 bases, and 20 bases lay in between. The CDR3 is CAWSIGAASRGNSPLHF. In DNA, the CDR3 is TGTGCCTGGAGTATAGGGGCTGCCTCCAGGGGTAATTCACCCCTCCACTTT.

The V and J genes are TRBV6-5 and TRBJ2-3; no clear D gene. Looked up from germline, CDR1 is MNHEY and CDR2 is SVGAGI. The CDR3 extends over 12 amino acids. Trimming left V 8 bases short and J 3 bases short, with 9 bases between. The CDR3 coding sequence is TGTGCCAGCCTTGGGCCTACAGATACGCAGTATTTT. Encoded protein: CASLGPTDTQYF.

The chain uses TRBV11-1 and TRBJ2-5; D gene unclear. Germline V CDR1 and CDR2: SGHAT, FQDESV (reference sequence). The CDR3 extends over 12 amino acids. V lost 2 bases, J lost 1 base, and 2 bases lay in between. The DNA of the CDR3 is TGTGCCAGCAGCTTACTCCAAGAGACCCAGTACTTC. This gives the protein CASSLLQETQYF.

The chain is built from TRBV30 and TRBJ1-1, with a tentative D call TRBD1 (5 bases). The CDR3 is 16 amino acids. Germline CDR1 GTSNPN, CDR2 SVGIG (reference sequence). V was clipped by 2 bases and J by 4 bases, with 20 bases between them. The CDR3 here is CAWSRGLSGVVTEAFF. The CDR3 DNA follows: TGTGCCTGGAGTAGGGGTTTGAGTGGAGTGGTCACTGAAGCTTTCTTT.

Only one count was recorded for this clone. The chain joins TRBV15 to TRBJ2-7, with 7 bases lining up with TRBD1. Germline assignment: CDR1 LNHNV and CDR2 YYDKDF (reference sequence). The V segment lost 5 bases and the J segment 3 bases; nucleotides outside the gene matches: 10. The CDR3 has 15 amino acids. The CDR3 loop is CATSPRQGPIYEQYF. The CDR3 DNA is TGTGCCACCAGCCCACGACAGGGCCCCATCTACGAGCAGTACTTC.

The chain uses TRBV4-1 and TRBJ2-1; TRBD2 matches 9 bases. The J segment lost 4 bases and the V segment lost 0 bases, leaving 7 bases of the junction unmatched. CDR3 size: 17 residues. Germline values: CDR1 MGHRA, CDR2 YSYEKL. CDR3 amino acids: CASSQEGIAGAYNEQFF. The CDR3 nucleotides read TGCGCCAGCAGCCAAGAAGGTATAGCGGGGGCGTACAATGAGCAGTTCTTC.

This chain uses TRBV27 with TRBJ2-7; TRBD2 agrees at 7 bases. Per the germline V gene, CDR1 is MNHEY and CDR2 is SMNVEV (reference sequence). J was trimmed by 3 bases and V by 6 bases; bases with no gene match: 11. CDR3 size: 15 residues. CDR3 coding DNA: TGTGCCAGCAGCCGTGCTCTAGCGGAGGGCTACGAGCAGTACTTC. Residues: CASSRALAEGYEQYF.

The chain uses TRBV19 and TRBJ1-1, with 9 bases matching TRBD1. J was trimmed by 11 bases and V by 5 bases; bases with no gene match: 12. This CDR3 has 14 amino acids. Germline V gene data show CDR1 as LNHDA and CDR2 as SQIVND (reference sequence). DNA for the CDR3: TGTGCCAGTAGTCCCCCCACAGGGGGCTACCAGGCTTTCTTT. Protein sequence: CASSPPTGGYQAFF.

As DNA, the CDR3 is TGCGCCAGCAGCACAGGGACCCTTTACAATGAGCAGTTCTTC. Translating gives CASSTGTLYNEQFF. J is TRBJ2-1 and V is TRBV5-1; D may be TRBD1 (6 bases). This CDR3 is built from 14 residues. The germline V gene encodes CDR1 SGHRS and CDR2 YFSETQ. Trimming cost V 4 bases and J 4 bases, with 12 bases left between them.

There are a few counts of this clone. The chain has TRBV28 and TRBJ2-2; D may be TRBD1 (5 bases). Germline values: CDR1 MDHEN, CDR2 SYDVKM. Deletions cut 1 base from V and 4 bases from J, with 13 bases between. CDR3 size: 16 residues. CDR3 amino acids: CASSLSPQVFTGELFF. The CDR3 DNA reads TGTGCCAGCAGTTTATCCCCACAGGTGTTCACCGGGGAGCTGTTTTTT.

The rearrangement joins TRBV6-1 to TRBJ1-2; maybe TRBD1 (6 bases). Trimming pared 4 bases from V and 1 base from J, leaving 7 bases between. The germline gives CDR1 MNHNS, CDR2 SASEGT. This CDR3 region has 13 residues. CDR3 DNA sequence: TGTGCCAGCAGTGGACAGGATAACTATGGCTACACCTTC. Amino acids: CASSGQDNYGYTF.